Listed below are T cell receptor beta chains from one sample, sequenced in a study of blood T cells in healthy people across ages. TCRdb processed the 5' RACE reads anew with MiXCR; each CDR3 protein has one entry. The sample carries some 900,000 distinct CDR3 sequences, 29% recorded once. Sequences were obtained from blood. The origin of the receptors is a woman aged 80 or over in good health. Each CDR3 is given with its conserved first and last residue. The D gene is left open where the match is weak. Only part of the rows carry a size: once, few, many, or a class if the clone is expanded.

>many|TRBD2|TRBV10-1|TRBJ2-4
TGCGCCAGCAGTGCCGGGAGGAGAAACATTCAGTACTTC
CASSAGRRNIQYF
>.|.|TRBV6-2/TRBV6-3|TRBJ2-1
TGTGCCAGCTACGGACTCTTCAATGAGCAGTTCTTC
CASYGLFNEQFF
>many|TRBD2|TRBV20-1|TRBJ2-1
TGCAGTGCTAGAGAAAGGTTGGAGCGGGGGACCTACAATGAGCAGTTCTTC
CSARERLERGTYNEQFF
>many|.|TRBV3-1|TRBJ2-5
TGTGCCAGCAGCCAAGACTGGGTCGTGGGGGCTGAGACCCAGTACTTC
CASSQDWVVGAETQYF
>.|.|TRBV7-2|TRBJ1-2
TGTGCCAGCAGTTTGACCGACGCTCCTAACTATGGCTACACCTTC
CASSLTDAPNYGYTF
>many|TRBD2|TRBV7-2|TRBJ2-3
TGTGCCAGCAGCCCAGGTCGGCGGGGGGGGACCACAGATACGCAGTATTTT
CASSPGRRGGTTDTQYF
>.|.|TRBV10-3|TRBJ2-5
TGTACCATCAGTGAGTCGACAAGGTTGGGGCAAGAGACCCAGTACTTC
CTISESTRLGQETQYF
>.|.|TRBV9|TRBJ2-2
TGTGCCAGCAGCGGCTATCTGAACACCGGGGAGCTGTTTTTT
CASSGYLNTGELFF
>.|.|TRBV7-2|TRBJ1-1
TGTGCCAGCAGCTTGGGACCGTCCCGGGAAGCTTTCTTT
CASSLGPSREAFF
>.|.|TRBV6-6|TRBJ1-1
TGTGCCAGCAGTTACGGTACAGCGAACACTGAAGCTTTCTTT
CASSYGTANTEAFF
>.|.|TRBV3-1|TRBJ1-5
TGTGCCAGCAGCGAAGGGATCTTAGGTCAGCCCCAGCATTTT
CASSEGILGQPQHF
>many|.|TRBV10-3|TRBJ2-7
TGTGCCATCAGTGAGTCCCTTTCCCAGCAGTACTTC
CAISESLSQQYF
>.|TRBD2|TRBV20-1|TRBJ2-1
TGCAGTGCTCATAGCGGGACCTACAATGAGCAGTTCTTC
CSAHSGTYNEQFF
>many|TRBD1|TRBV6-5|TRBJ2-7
TGTGCCAGCAGTTATAAGGGACAGGGGTCCTACGAGCAGTACTTC
CASSYKGQGSYEQYF
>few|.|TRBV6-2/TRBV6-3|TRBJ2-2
TGTGCCAGCCGCAGGTCCACGAACACCGGGGAGCTGTTTTTT
CASRRSTNTGELFF